The source of this T cell receptor (beta chain) is a study of blood T cells in healthy people across ages. In regard to this clonotype: Its cognate antigen is unknown.

Through a sample-barcoded 5' primer and a J-beta primer mix, a second PCR was run for roughly 7 to 11 cycles. Every cDNA was tagged by a template-switch adaptor with 12 random nucleotides. Every sample gave at least 2.5 million paired-end reads containing CDR3. From the 5' RACE reads, TCRdb called clonotypes with MiXCR, one entry per CDR3 protein. In the table there are some 780,000 distinct CDR3 sequences, roughly three fifths of which are singletons. General study points: Using unsorted PBMCs precluded a conclusive naive versus antigen-experienced comparison.

The CDR3 covers 14 residues. Looked up from germline, CDR1 is MNHNY and CDR2 is SVGAGI (reference sequence). The V end was cut by 2 bases, the J end by 6 bases, with 14 bases between. Sequencing was performed on blood. This sequence joins TRBV6-6 and TRBJ2-7; D not resolved. This receptor was taken from a man aged 40-49 years in good health. This CDR3 is CASSYDVGVGEQYF. The DNA for the CDR3 is TGTGCCAGCAGTTACGATGTTGGGGTCGGCGAGCAGTACTTC.